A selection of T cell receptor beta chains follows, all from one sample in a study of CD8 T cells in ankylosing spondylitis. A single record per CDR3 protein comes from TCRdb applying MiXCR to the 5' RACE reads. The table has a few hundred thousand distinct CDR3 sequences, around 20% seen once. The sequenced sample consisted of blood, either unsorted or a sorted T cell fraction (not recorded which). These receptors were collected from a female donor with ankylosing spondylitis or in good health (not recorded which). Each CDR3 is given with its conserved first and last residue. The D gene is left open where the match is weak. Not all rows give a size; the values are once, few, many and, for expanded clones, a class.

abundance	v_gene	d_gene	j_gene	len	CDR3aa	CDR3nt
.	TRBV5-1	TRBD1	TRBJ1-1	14	CASSVRQGANEAFF	TGCGCCAGCAGCGTTAGACAGGGGGCGAACGAAGCTTTCTTT
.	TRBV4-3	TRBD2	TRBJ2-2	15	CASSQSGGAPGELFF	TGCGCCAGCAGCCAAAGCGGGGGGGCTCCCGGGGAGCTGTTTTTT
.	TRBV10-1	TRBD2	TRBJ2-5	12	CASSESSGGQYF	TGCGCCAGCAGTGAGTCGAGCGGGGGCCAGTACTTC
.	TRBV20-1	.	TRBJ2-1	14	CSADAGTPHNEQFF	TGCAGTGCTGACGCCGGGACTCCCCACAATGAGCAGTTCTTC
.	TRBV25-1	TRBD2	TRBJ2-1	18	CASSGLGSGRRTYNEQFF	TGTGCCAGCAGTGGGCTGGGAAGCGGGAGGCGGACCTACAATGAGCAGTTCTTC
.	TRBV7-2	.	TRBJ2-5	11	CASSRTETQYF	TGTGCCAGCAGCAGGACAGAGACCCAGTACTTC
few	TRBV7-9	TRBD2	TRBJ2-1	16	CASSLTGTSGRNEQFF	TGTGCCAGCAGCTTAACAGGGACTAGCGGGAGGAATGAGCAGTTCTTC
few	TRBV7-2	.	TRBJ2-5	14	CASSLGYLQETQYF	TGTGCCAGCAGCTTAGGCTATCTCCAAGAGACCCAGTACTTC
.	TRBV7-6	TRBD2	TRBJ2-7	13	CASSLEAGRTQYF	TGTGCCAGCAGCTTAGAAGCCGGGAGGACGCAGTACTTC
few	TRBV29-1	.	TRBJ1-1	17	CSVGVLGVKRMNTEAFF	TGCAGCGTTGGCGTCTTGGGCGTAAAACGGATGAACACTGAAGCTTTCTTT
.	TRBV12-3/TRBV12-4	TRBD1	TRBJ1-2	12	CASTRTGNGYTF	TGTGCCAGCACCCGGACAGGGAATGGCTACACCTTC
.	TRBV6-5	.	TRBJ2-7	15	CASSSPGQGGYEQYF	TGTGCCAGCAGTTCTCCGGGGCAGGGAGGCTACGAGCAGTACTTC
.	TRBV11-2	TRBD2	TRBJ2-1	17	CASSLESSGRIYNEQFF	TGTGCCAGCAGCTTAGAGTCTAGCGGGAGGATCTACAATGAGCAGTTCTTC